Below, one T cell receptor beta chain is given with its context. The sample originates from a study of OX40 agonist ivuxolimab in advanced cancers. Profiling relied on immunoSEQ multiplex PCR, and the TCRdb table lists in-frame clones only, not all of them. The table records approximately 91,000 clones, more than 75% of them present only once. The receptor was derived from an adult with an advanced solid tumor such as melanoma, head and neck, liver or kidney cancer. Sample: CD4+ or CD8+ T cells sorted from blood, taken in a trial of the OX40 agonist ivuxolimab.

This CDR3 is CASSTTGGYYEQYF. DNA for the CDR3: TGTGCCAGTAGTACAACAGGAGGCTACTACGAGCAGTACTTC. This sequence joins TRBV19 and TRBJ2-7, with D possibly called TRBD1 or TRBD2 (5 bases each). V was shortened by 4 bases and J by 3 bases, with 13 bases between the two germline ends. The CDR3 covers 14 residues. Germline CDR1 LNHDA, CDR2 SQIVND (reference sequence).